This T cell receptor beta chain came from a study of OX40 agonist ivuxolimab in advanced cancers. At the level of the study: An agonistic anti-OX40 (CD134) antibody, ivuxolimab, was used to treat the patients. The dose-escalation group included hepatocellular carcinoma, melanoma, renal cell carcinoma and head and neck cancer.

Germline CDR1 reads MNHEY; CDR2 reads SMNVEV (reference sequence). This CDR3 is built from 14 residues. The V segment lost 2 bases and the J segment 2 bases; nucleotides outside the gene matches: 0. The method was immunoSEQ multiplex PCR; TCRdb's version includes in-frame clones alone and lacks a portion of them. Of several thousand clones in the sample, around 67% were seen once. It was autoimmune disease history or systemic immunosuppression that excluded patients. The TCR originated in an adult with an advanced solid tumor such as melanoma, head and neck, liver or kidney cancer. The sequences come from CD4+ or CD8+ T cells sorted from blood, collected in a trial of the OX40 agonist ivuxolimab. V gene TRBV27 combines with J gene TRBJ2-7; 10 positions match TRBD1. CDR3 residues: CASSLGTGAYEQYF. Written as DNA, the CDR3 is TGTGCCAGCAGTTTAGGGACAGGGGCCTACGAGCAGTACTTC.